This T cell receptor beta chain was identified in a study of blood T cell repertoires in COVID-19. Study background: Sites across the United States, Italy and Spain contributed samples from acute and convalescent COVID-19. Sample material is recorded as cDNA or gDNA derived from T cells, B-cell-depleted T cells, or PBMCs.

Original handling: By means of reference gene primer amplification, nucleated cell counts were estimated. Libraries were prepared by immunoSEQ multiplex PCR; TCRdb keeps only in-frame clonotypes and omits some of them. Clonal size and the V and J genes are those of that table, whereas D and trimming came from the DNA. The table lists tens of thousands of clones, over 75% of them singletons. The V gene lost 2 bases and the J gene lost 4 bases, with 15 bases spanning the gap. The CDR3 covers 16 residues. Germline CDR1 reads SGHDN; CDR2 reads FVKESK. This rearrangement joins TRBV14 to TRBJ1-3; possible D gene TRBD1, 6 bases. The sample consisted of peripheral blood. The receptor was derived from a human donor in a cohort sampled during active COVID-19. The CDR3 region is CASSQHTGTLGNTIYF. The CDR3 coding sequence is TGTGCCAGCAGCCAACACACCGGGACACTAGGAAACACCATATATTTT.